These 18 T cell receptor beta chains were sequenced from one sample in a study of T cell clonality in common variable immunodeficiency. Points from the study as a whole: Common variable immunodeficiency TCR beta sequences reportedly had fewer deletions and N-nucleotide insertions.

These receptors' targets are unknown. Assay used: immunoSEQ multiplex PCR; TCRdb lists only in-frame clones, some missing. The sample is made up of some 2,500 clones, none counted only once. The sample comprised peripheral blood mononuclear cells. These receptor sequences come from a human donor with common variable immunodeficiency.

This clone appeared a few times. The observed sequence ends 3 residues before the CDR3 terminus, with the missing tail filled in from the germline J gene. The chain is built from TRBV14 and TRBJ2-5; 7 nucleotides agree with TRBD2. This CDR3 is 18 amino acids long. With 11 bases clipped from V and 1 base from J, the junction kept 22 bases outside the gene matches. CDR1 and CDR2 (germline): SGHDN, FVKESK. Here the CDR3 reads CAWGSEAGDMFSQETQYF. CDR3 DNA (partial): TGTGCCTGGGGGTCCGAGGCGGGGGATATGTTTTCCCAAGAGACC.

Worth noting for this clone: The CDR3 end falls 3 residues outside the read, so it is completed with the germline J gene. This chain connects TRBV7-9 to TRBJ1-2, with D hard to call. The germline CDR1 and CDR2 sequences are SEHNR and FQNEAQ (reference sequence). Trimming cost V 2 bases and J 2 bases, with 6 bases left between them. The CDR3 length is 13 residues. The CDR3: CASSLSRNYGYTF. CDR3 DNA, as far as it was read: TGTGCCAGCAGCTTAAGCAGGAACTATGGC.

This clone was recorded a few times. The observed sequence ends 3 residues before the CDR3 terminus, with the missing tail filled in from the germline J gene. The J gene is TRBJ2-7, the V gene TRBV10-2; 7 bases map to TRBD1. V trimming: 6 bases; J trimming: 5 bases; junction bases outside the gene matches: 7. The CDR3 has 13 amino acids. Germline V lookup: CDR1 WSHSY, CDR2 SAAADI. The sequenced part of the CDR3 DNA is TGCGCCAGCAGCACGACAGGGCCCAACGAG. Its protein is CASSTTGPNE. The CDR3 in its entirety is CASSTTGPNEQYF.

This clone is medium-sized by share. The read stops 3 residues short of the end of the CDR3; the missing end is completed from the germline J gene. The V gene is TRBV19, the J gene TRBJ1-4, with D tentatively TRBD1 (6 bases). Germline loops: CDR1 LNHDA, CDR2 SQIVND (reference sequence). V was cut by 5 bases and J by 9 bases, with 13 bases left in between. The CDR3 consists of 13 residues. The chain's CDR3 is CASSRDTGQKLFF. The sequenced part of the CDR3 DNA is TGTGCCAGTAGTCGGGACACCGGACAAAAA.

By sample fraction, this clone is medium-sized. CDR3 bases read: TGTGCCAGCAGCCTTCTAGTTTACACTGAA. This codes for CASSLLVYTE. From start to end, the CDR3 is CASSLLVYTEAFF. The chain combines TRBV14 with TRBJ1-1; D is undetermined. The read ends 3 residues shy of where the CDR3 ends; the end is completed using the germline J gene. Trimming took off 4 bases at V and 3 bases at J, with 9 bases between the two ends. Germline assignment: CDR1 SGHDN and CDR2 FVKESK. CDR3 length: 13 amino acids.

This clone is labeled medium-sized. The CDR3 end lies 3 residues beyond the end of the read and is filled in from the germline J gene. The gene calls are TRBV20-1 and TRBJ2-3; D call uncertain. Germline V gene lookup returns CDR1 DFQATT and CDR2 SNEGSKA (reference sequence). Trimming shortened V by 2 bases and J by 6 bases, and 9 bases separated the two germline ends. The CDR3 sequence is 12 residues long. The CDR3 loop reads CSARQVADTQYF. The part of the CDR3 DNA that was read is TGCAGTGCTAGACAAGTTGCGGATACG.

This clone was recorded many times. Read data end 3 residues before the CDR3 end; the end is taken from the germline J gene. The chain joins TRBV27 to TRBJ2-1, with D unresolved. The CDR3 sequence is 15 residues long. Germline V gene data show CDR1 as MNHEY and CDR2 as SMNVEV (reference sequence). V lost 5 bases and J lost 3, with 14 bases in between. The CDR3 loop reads CASSNPADYYNEQFF. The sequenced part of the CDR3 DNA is TGTGCCAGCAGTAACCCTGCGGATTACTACAATGAG.

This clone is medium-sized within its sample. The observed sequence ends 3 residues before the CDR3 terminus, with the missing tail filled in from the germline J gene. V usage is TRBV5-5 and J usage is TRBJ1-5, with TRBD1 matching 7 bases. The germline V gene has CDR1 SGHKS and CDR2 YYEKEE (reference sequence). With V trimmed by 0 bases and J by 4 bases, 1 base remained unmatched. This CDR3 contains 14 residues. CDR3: CASSLDRGNQPQHF. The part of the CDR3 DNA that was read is TGTGCCAGCAGCTTGGACAGGGGTAATCAGCCC. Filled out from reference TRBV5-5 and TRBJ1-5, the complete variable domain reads DAGVTQSPTHLIKTRGQQVTLRCSPISGHKSVSWYQQVLGQGPQFIFQYYEKEERGRGNFPDRFSARQFPNYSSELNVNALLLGDSALYLCASSLDRGNQPQHFGDGTRLSIL.

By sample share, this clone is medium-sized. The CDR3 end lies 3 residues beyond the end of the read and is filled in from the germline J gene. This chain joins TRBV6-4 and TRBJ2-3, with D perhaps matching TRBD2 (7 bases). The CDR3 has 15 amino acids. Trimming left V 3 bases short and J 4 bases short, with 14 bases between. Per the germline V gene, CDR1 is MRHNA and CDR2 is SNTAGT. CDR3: CASSESGGAPDTQYF. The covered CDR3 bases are TGTGCCAGCAGTGAGAGTGGGGGGGCCCCAGATACG.

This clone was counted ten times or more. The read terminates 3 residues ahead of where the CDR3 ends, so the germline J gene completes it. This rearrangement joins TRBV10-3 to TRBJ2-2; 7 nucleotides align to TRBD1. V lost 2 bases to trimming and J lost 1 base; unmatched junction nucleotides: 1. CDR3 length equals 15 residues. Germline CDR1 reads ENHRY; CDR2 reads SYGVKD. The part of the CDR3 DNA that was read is TGTGCCATCAGTGAGACAGGGGAGAACACCGGGGAG. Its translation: CAISETGENTGE. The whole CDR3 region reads CAISETGENTGELFF.

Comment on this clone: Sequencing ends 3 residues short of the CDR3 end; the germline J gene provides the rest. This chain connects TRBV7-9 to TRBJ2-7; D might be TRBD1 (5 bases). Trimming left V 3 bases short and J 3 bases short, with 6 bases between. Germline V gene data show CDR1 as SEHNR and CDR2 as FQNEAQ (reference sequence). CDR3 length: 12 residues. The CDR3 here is CASSFQGYEQYF. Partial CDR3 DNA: TGTGCCAGCAGCTTCCAGGGCTACGAG.

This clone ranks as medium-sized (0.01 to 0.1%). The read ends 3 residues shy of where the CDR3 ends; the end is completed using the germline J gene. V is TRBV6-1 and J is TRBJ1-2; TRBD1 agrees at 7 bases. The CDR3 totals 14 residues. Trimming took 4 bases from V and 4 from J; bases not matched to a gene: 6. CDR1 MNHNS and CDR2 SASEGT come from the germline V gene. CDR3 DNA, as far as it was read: TGTGCCAGCAGTGGTGGACAGGAAATCTATGGC. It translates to CASSGGQEIYG. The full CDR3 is CASSGGQEIYGYTF.

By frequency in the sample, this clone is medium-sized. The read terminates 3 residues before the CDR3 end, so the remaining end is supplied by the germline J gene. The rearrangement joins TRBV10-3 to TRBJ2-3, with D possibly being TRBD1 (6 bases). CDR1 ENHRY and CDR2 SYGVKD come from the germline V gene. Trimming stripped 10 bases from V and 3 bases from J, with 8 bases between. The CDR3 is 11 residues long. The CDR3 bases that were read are TGTGCCACCGGACAGACAGATACG. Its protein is CATGQTDT. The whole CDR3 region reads CATGQTDTQYF.

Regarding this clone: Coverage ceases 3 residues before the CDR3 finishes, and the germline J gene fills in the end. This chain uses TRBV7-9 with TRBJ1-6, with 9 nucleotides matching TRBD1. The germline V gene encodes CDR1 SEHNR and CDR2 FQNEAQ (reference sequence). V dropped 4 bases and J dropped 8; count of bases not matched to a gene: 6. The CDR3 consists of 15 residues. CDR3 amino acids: CASSSNRDRDSPLHF. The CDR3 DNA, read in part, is TGTGCCAGCAGCTCCAACCGGGACAGGGATTCACCC.

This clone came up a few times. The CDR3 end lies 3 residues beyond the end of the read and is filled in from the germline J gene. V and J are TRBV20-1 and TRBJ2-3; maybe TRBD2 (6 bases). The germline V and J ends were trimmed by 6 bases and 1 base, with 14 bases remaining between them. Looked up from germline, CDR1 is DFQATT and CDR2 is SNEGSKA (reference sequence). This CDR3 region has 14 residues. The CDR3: CSAPVASGTDTQYF. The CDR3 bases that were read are TGCAGTGCCCCTGTGGCTAGCGGCACAGATACG.

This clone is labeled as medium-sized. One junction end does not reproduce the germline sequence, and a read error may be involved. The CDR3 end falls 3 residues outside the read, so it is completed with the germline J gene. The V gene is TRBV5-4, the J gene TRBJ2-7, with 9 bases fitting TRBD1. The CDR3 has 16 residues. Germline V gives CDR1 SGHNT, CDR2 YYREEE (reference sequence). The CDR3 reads CASSLGGTGSSHEQYF. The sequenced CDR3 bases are TGTGCCAGCAGCTTGGGGGGGACAGGGAGCTCCCACGAG.

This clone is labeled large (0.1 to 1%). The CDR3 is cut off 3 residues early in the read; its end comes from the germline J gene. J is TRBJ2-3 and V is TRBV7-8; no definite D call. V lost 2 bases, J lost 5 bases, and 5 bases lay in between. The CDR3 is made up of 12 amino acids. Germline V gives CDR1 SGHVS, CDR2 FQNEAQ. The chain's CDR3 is CASSLSGDTQYF. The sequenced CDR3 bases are TGTGCCAGCAGCTTATCCGGAGATACG.

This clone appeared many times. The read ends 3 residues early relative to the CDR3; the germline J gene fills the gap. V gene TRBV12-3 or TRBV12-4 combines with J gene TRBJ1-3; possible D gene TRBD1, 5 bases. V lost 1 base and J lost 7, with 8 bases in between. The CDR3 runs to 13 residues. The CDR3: CASSLGRGNTIYF. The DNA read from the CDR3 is TGTGCCAGCAGTTTAGGGAGGGGTAACACC.